This is a list of T cell receptor beta chains from one sample in a study of T cell repertoires in cytomegalovirus infection. A single record per CDR3 protein comes from TCRdb applying MiXCR to the reads. The sample has fewer than 350,000 distinct CDR3 sequences; 25% to 30% are singletons. No cognate antigen is known for these TCRs. The sequencing here drew on cultured PBMCs, taken from culture after CMV antigen stimulation. These receptors were obtained from a human donor in good health (CMV status not recorded). Some clones in this sample may be carry-over from other donors' samples. Each CDR3 is given with its conserved first and last residue. A D gene is named only where the DNA matches it firmly. Clone size appears in some rows only: once, few, many, or a class for an expanded clone.

d_call: NA; v_call: TRBV7-3; clone_size: NA; cdr3_length: 12; j_call: TRBJ2-1; cdr3_nt: TGTGCCAGCAGCGGTAGAGAGGATGAGCAGTTCTTC; cdr3_aa: CASSGREDEQFF
d_call: NA; v_call: TRBV10-3; clone_size: NA; cdr3_length: 12; j_call: TRBJ2-1; cdr3_nt: TGTGCCACCTTGACCGACAGCAATGAGCAGTTCTTC; cdr3_aa: CATLTDSNEQFF
d_call: NA; v_call: TRBV6-1; clone_size: few; cdr3_length: 15; j_call: TRBJ2-5; cdr3_nt: TGTGCCAGCAGTGAGCAGGGGGGAAGGATGGAGACCCAGTACTTC; cdr3_aa: CASSEQGGRMETQYF
d_call: NA; v_call: TRBV7-9; clone_size: NA; cdr3_length: 16; j_call: TRBJ1-4; cdr3_nt: TGTGCCAGCAGCCCCGCCCCGGGGATTAGGGATGAAAAACTGTTTTTT; cdr3_aa: CASSPAPGIRDEKLFF
d_call: TRBD1; v_call: TRBV28; clone_size: NA; cdr3_length: 14; j_call: TRBJ1-5; cdr3_nt: TGTGCCAGCAGGACAGGGTCTTACAATCAGCCCCAGCATTTT; cdr3_aa: CASRTGSYNQPQHF
d_call: NA; v_call: TRBV7-2; clone_size: NA; cdr3_length: 14; j_call: TRBJ2-3; cdr3_nt: TGTGCCAGCAGCTTATCGCAAGCGACAGATACGCAGTATTTT; cdr3_aa: CASSLSQATDTQYF
d_call: NA; v_call: TRBV11-2; clone_size: few; cdr3_length: 13; j_call: TRBJ2-7; cdr3_nt: TGTGCCAGCAGCCATTACAGGGCCTACGAGCAGTACTTC; cdr3_aa: CASSHYRAYEQYF
d_call: NA; v_call: TRBV4-2; clone_size: NA; cdr3_length: 14; j_call: TRBJ1-2; cdr3_nt: TGTGCCAGCAGCCAAGGGGGATTCAACTATGGCTACACCTTC; cdr3_aa: CASSQGGFNYGYTF
d_call: TRBD1; v_call: TRBV27; clone_size: NA; cdr3_length: 15; j_call: TRBJ1-1; cdr3_nt: TGTGCCAGCAGGAACCCGACAGGGGCGAACACTGAAGCTTTCTTT; cdr3_aa: CASRNPTGANTEAFF
d_call: TRBD2; v_call: TRBV7-2; clone_size: many; cdr3_length: 16; j_call: TRBJ2-3; cdr3_nt: TGTGCCAGCAGCTTAGCCGTAGCGGGCGGGATAGATACGCAGTATTTT; cdr3_aa: CASSLAVAGGIDTQYF
d_call: NA; v_call: TRBV12-3/TRBV12-4; clone_size: once; cdr3_length: 16; j_call: TRBJ1-4; cdr3_nt: TGTGCCAGCAGAAACTGGGGGGGGTCAGTGGGTGAAAAACTGTTTTTT; cdr3_aa: CASRNWGGSVGEKLFF
d_call: NA; v_call: TRBV20-1; clone_size: few; cdr3_length: 14; j_call: TRBJ2-7; cdr3_nt: TGCAGTGCTAGCTACGCGGGTGGCTCCTACGAGCAGTACTTC; cdr3_aa: CSASYAGGSYEQYF
d_call: NA; v_call: TRBV27; clone_size: few; cdr3_length: 14; j_call: TRBJ1-3; cdr3_nt: TGTGCCAGCAGTTTATCCGTCTCTGGAAACACCATATATTTT; cdr3_aa: CASSLSVSGNTIYF
d_call: NA; v_call: TRBV18; clone_size: NA; cdr3_length: 17; j_call: TRBJ1-3; cdr3_nt: TGTGCCAGCTCACCCCGGGGCCAAGGCCAGGCTGGAAACACCATATATTTT; cdr3_aa: CASSPRGQGQAGNTIYF
d_call: TRBD2; v_call: TRBV7-6; clone_size: few; cdr3_length: 17; j_call: TRBJ2-1; cdr3_nt: TGTGCCAGCAGCTTAGAACTAGCGTCGAGCTCCTACAATGAGCAGTTCTTC; cdr3_aa: CASSLELASSSYNEQFF
d_call: NA; v_call: TRBV15; clone_size: NA; cdr3_length: 15; j_call: TRBJ2-7; cdr3_nt: TGTGCCACCAGCAGCCCGAGGGGGGTAGTCTACGAGCAGTACTTC; cdr3_aa: CATSSPRGVVYEQYF
d_call: NA; v_call: TRBV20-1; clone_size: NA; cdr3_length: 16; j_call: TRBJ1-6; cdr3_nt: TGCAGTGCTAGGGATTCGGAACAGGGAAACGATTCACCCCTCCACTTT; cdr3_aa: CSARDSEQGNDSPLHF
d_call: TRBD1; v_call: TRBV7-6; clone_size: NA; cdr3_length: 14; j_call: TRBJ2-7; cdr3_nt: TGTGCCAGCAGCTTAAGTCCAGGGGGTGACGAGCAGTACTTC; cdr3_aa: CASSLSPGGDEQYF
d_call: TRBD1; v_call: TRBV20-1; clone_size: few; cdr3_length: 14; j_call: TRBJ2-1; cdr3_nt: TGCAGTGGTATCGGGACAGGGTCCTACAATGAGCAGTTCTTC; cdr3_aa: CSGIGTGSYNEQFF
d_call: TRBD2; v_call: TRBV6-5; clone_size: NA; cdr3_length: 15; j_call: TRBJ2-1; cdr3_nt: TGTGCCAGCCCTCGGGGCGGGAGGGGACCCGATGAGCAGTTCTTC; cdr3_aa: CASPRGGRGPDEQFF
d_call: TRBD2; v_call: TRBV5-4; clone_size: NA; cdr3_length: 16; j_call: TRBJ2-3; cdr3_nt: TGTGCCAGCACTCCAGGGACTAGCGATAGCACAGATACGCAGTATTTT; cdr3_aa: CASTPGTSDSTDTQYF
d_call: TRBD1; v_call: TRBV20-1; clone_size: few; cdr3_length: 13; j_call: TRBJ2-5; cdr3_nt: TGCAGTGCTTTCCGGGACAGACACTTTACCCAGTACTTC; cdr3_aa: CSAFRDRHFTQYF
d_call: NA; v_call: TRBV28; clone_size: few; cdr3_length: 14; j_call: TRBJ2-7; cdr3_nt: TGTGCCAGCAGTTGGCCCGGGGGCTCCTACGAGCAGTACTTC; cdr3_aa: CASSWPGGSYEQYF
d_call: NA; v_call: TRBV7-2; clone_size: many; cdr3_length: 15; j_call: TRBJ2-7; cdr3_nt: TGTGCCAGCAGCTCCAGAGGGTTAAGCTCCTACGAGCAGTACTTC; cdr3_aa: CASSSRGLSSYEQYF
d_call: TRBD1; v_call: TRBV7-3; clone_size: NA; cdr3_length: 15; j_call: TRBJ1-2; cdr3_nt: TGTGCCAGCAGCGCCGGACAGGGGAAGGGCTATGGCTACACCTTC; cdr3_aa: CASSAGQGKGYGYTF
d_call: TRBD1; v_call: TRBV28; clone_size: few; cdr3_length: 16; j_call: TRBJ2-1; cdr3_nt: TGTGCCAGCAGTTTAGGGGTGGGACAGAAATACAATGAGCAGTTCTTC; cdr3_aa: CASSLGVGQKYNEQFF
d_call: TRBD1; v_call: TRBV5-1; clone_size: NA; cdr3_length: 15; j_call: TRBJ2-1; cdr3_nt: TGCGCCAGCAGCGTGGGACAGGGGCCCTACAATGAGCAGTTCTTC; cdr3_aa: CASSVGQGPYNEQFF
d_call: NA; v_call: TRBV27; clone_size: NA; cdr3_length: 16; j_call: TRBJ2-2; cdr3_nt: TGTGCCAGCAGTGTCGGGGCGGGCCTCCCGAGCGGGGAGCTGTTTTTT; cdr3_aa: CASSVGAGLPSGELFF
d_call: TRBD1; v_call: TRBV7-6; clone_size: NA; cdr3_length: 14; j_call: TRBJ1-5; cdr3_nt: TGTGCCAGCAGCCAAGGACAGGGACGACAGCCCCAGCATTTT; cdr3_aa: CASSQGQGRQPQHF
d_call: NA; v_call: TRBV6-1; clone_size: NA; cdr3_length: 16; j_call: TRBJ1-5; cdr3_nt: TGTGCCAGCAGTGAAAATAGCCGGAATAGCAATCAGCCCCAGCATTTT; cdr3_aa: CASSENSRNSNQPQHF
d_call: NA; v_call: TRBV18; clone_size: NA; cdr3_length: 18; j_call: TRBJ1-1; cdr3_nt: TGTGCCAGCTCACCACTAACAAACCCCGGGACTGAGGACACTGAAGCTTTCTTT; cdr3_aa: CASSPLTNPGTEDTEAFF
d_call: NA; v_call: TRBV7-8; clone_size: NA; cdr3_length: 14; j_call: TRBJ1-1; cdr3_nt: TGTGCCAGCAGCTTAGTATTGGGAGGCACTGAAGCTTTCTTT; cdr3_aa: CASSLVLGGTEAFF
d_call: NA; v_call: TRBV20-1; clone_size: NA; cdr3_length: 15; j_call: TRBJ1-1; cdr3_nt: TGCAGTGCTAGAAAGAGTCTCGATTCGAACACTGAAGCTTTCTTT; cdr3_aa: CSARKSLDSNTEAFF
d_call: NA; v_call: TRBV10-2; clone_size: many; cdr3_length: 14; j_call: TRBJ1-1; cdr3_nt: TGCGCCAGCAGTGAGGGCAGGGGCAACACTGAAGCTTTCTTT; cdr3_aa: CASSEGRGNTEAFF
d_call: NA; v_call: TRBV28; clone_size: few; cdr3_length: 15; j_call: TRBJ2-7; cdr3_nt: TGTGCCAGCAGTTGGGGGGGGGCGCCCGTTTACGAGCAGTACTTC; cdr3_aa: CASSWGGAPVYEQYF
d_call: NA; v_call: TRBV11-2; clone_size: NA; cdr3_length: 15; j_call: TRBJ2-5; cdr3_nt: TGTGCCAGCAGCTCCGAACTAGGAGGAGAGGAGACCCAGTACTTC; cdr3_aa: CASSSELGGEETQYF
d_call: NA; v_call: TRBV12-3/TRBV12-4; clone_size: NA; cdr3_length: 14; j_call: TRBJ1-2; cdr3_nt: TGTGCCAGCAGTATCAGGGCCACTAACTATGGCTACACCTTC; cdr3_aa: CASSIRATNYGYTF
d_call: TRBD1; v_call: TRBV28; clone_size: NA; cdr3_length: 15; j_call: TRBJ2-3; cdr3_nt: TGTGCCAGCAGTTTTATGACAGGGACCGCAGATACGCAGTATTTT; cdr3_aa: CASSFMTGTADTQYF
d_call: TRBD2; v_call: TRBV28; clone_size: few; cdr3_length: 16; j_call: TRBJ2-1; cdr3_nt: TGTGCCAGCAGTGGGATAATAACTAGCGTAGGCAATGAGCAGTTCTTC; cdr3_aa: CASSGIITSVGNEQFF
d_call: NA; v_call: TRBV5-1; clone_size: few; cdr3_length: 15; j_call: TRBJ1-1; cdr3_nt: TGCGCCAGCAGCTTGTTGGCAGATTTGAACACTGAAGCTTTCTTT; cdr3_aa: CASSLLADLNTEAFF
d_call: TRBD2; v_call: TRBV19; clone_size: NA; cdr3_length: 14; j_call: TRBJ2-1; cdr3_nt: TGTGCCAGTAGTAGCGGGAGGGAGAGCAATGAGCAGTTCTTC; cdr3_aa: CASSSGRESNEQFF
d_call: NA; v_call: TRBV19; clone_size: NA; cdr3_length: 13; j_call: TRBJ2-7; cdr3_nt: TGTGCCAGTAGTATCGGGAAAGGCTACGAGCAGTACTTC; cdr3_aa: CASSIGKGYEQYF
d_call: NA; v_call: TRBV12-3/TRBV12-4; clone_size: many; cdr3_length: 14; j_call: TRBJ1-1; cdr3_nt: TGTGCCAGCAGTTTATGGGACGGAGCGACTGAAGCTTTCTTT; cdr3_aa: CASSLWDGATEAFF
d_call: NA; v_call: TRBV7-9; clone_size: NA; cdr3_length: 13; j_call: TRBJ2-7; cdr3_nt: TGTGCCAGCAGCTTAGAGGGGAGAGACGAGCAGTACTTC; cdr3_aa: CASSLEGRDEQYF
d_call: TRBD1; v_call: TRBV28; clone_size: few; cdr3_length: 15; j_call: TRBJ2-7; cdr3_nt: TGTGCCAGCGGGGGGTCCGGGACAGGGACCTACGAGCAGTACTTC; cdr3_aa: CASGGSGTGTYEQYF
d_call: TRBD2; v_call: TRBV12-3/TRBV12-4; clone_size: few; cdr3_length: 15; j_call: TRBJ2-1; cdr3_nt: TGTGCCAGCAGTTTCGGGGGGACCAAAAACAATGAGCAGTTCTTC; cdr3_aa: CASSFGGTKNNEQFF
d_call: NA; v_call: TRBV20-1; clone_size: NA; cdr3_length: 12; j_call: TRBJ1-1; cdr3_nt: TGCAGTGCTAGTCATGGGGGGACTGAAGCTTTCTTT; cdr3_aa: CSASHGGTEAFF
d_call: NA; v_call: TRBV11-2; clone_size: few; cdr3_length: 17; j_call: TRBJ1-6; cdr3_nt: TGTGCCAGCAGCCTTATATCTACACGGGTTAGTAATTCACCCCTCCACTTT; cdr3_aa: CASSLISTRVSNSPLHF
d_call: NA; v_call: TRBV7-2; clone_size: many; cdr3_length: 15; j_call: TRBJ1-1; cdr3_nt: TGTGCCAGCAGCGCGTCCAGGGCTGGAGTCACTGAAGCTTTCTTT; cdr3_aa: CASSASRAGVTEAFF
d_call: TRBD1; v_call: TRBV7-6; clone_size: NA; cdr3_length: 17; j_call: TRBJ2-1; cdr3_nt: TGTGCCAGCAGCTTTTTTTCGCCGGGACAGGGTTACAATGAGCAGTTCTTC; cdr3_aa: CASSFFSPGQGYNEQFF
d_call: NA; v_call: TRBV11-3; clone_size: NA; cdr3_length: 13; j_call: TRBJ2-1; cdr3_nt: TGTGCCAGCAGCTCCAGGACTTGGAATGAGCAGTTCTTC; cdr3_aa: CASSSRTWNEQFF
d_call: NA; v_call: TRBV6-2/TRBV6-3; clone_size: NA; cdr3_length: 15; j_call: TRBJ1-5; cdr3_nt: TGTGCCAGCAGGCTCGGGGCATATGGCAATCAGCCCCAGCATTTT; cdr3_aa: CASRLGAYGNQPQHF